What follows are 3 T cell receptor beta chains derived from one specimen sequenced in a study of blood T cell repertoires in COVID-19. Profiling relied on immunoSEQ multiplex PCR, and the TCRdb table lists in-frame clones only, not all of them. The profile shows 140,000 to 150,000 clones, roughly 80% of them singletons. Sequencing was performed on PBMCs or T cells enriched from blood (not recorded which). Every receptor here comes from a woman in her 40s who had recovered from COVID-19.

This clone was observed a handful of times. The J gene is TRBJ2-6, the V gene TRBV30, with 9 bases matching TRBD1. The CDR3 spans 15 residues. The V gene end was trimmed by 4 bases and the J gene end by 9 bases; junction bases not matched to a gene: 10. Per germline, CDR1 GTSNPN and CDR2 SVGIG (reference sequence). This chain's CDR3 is CAWKGKGQGGNVLTF. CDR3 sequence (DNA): TGTGCCTGGAAAGGGAAGGGACAGGGAGGCAACGTCCTGACTTTC.

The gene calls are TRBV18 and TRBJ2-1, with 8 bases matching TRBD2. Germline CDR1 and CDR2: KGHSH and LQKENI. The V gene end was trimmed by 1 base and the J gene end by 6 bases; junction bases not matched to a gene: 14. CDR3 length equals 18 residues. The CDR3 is CASSPLLIAREGLNEQFF. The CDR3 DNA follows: TGTGCCAGCTCACCACTCCTTATAGCCCGGGAGGGTCTCAATGAGCAGTTCTTC.

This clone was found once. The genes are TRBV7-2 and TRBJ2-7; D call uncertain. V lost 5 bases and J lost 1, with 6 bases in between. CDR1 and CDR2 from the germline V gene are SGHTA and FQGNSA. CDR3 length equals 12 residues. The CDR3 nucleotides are TGTGCCAGCAGCCACACGTCCTACGAGCAGTACTTC. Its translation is CASSHTSYEQYF.